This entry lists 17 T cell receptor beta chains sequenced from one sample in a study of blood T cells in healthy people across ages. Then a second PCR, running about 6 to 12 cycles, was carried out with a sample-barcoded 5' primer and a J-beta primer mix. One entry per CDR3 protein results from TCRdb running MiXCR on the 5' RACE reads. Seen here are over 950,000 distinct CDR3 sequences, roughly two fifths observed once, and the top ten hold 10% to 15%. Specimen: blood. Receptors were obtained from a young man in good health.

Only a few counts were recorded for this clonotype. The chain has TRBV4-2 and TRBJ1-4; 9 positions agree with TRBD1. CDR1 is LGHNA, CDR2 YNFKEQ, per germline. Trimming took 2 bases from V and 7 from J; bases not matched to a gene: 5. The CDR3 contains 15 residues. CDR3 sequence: CASSQTGQGSEKLFF. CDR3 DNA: TGTGCCAGCAGCCAAACGGGACAGGGAAGTGAAAAACTGTTTTTT.

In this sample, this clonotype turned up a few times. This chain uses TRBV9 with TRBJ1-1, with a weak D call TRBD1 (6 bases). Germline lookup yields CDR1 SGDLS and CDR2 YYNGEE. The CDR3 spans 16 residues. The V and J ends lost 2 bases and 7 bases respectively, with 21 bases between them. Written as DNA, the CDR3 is TGTGCCAGCAGCGTGGGTTCGGGACAAGGATCAAATGAAGCTTTCTTT. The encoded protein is CASSVGSGQGSNEAFF. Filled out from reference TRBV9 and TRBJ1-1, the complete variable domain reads DSGVTQTPKHLITATGQRVTLRCSPRSGDLSVYWYQQSLDQGLQFLIQYYNGEERAKGNILERFSAQQFPDLHSELNLSSLELGDSALYFCASSVGSGQGSNEAFFGQGTRLTVV.

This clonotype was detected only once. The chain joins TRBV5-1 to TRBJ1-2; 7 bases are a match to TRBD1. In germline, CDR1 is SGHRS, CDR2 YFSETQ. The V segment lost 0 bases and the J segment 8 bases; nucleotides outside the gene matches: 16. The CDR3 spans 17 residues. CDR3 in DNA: TGCGCCAGCAGCTTGGTTGGTTCGGGACAGATCCTTTACGGCTACACCTTC. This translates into CASSLVGSGQILYGYTF.

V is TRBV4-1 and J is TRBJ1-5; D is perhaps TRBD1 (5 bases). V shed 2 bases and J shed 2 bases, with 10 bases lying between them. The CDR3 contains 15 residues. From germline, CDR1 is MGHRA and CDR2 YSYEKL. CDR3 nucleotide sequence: TGCGCCAGCAGCCAAAGGGAAGGGGGCAATCAGCCCCAGCATTTT. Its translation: CASSQREGGNQPQHF.

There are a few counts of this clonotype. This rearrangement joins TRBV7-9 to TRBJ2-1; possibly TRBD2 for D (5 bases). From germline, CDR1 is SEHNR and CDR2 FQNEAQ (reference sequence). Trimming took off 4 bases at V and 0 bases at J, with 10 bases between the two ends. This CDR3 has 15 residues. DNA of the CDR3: TGTGCCAGCAGCTACGGACTTGCCTCCTACAATGAGCAGTTCTTC. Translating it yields CASSYGLASYNEQFF.

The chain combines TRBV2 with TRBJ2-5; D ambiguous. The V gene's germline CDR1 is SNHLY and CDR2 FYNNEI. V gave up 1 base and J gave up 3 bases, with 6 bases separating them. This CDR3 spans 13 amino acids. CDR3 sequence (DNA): TGTGCCAGCAGTGAAGGGTTTGAAGAGACCCAGTACTTC. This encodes CASSEGFEETQYF.

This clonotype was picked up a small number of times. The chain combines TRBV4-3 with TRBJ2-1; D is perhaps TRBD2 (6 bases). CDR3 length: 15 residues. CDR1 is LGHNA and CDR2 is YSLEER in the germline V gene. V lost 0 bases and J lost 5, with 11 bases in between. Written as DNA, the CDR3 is TGCGCCAGCAGCCAAGAGCGGCGGGGTCACAATGAGCAGTTCTTC. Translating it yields CASSQERRGHNEQFF.

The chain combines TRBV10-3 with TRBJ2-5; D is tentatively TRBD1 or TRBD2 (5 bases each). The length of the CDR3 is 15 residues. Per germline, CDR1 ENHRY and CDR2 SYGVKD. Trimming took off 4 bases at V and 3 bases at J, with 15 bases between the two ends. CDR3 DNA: TGTGCCATCAGTGCCAGGGACGGAAGGGAAGAGACCCAGTACTTC. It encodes CAISARDGREETQYF.

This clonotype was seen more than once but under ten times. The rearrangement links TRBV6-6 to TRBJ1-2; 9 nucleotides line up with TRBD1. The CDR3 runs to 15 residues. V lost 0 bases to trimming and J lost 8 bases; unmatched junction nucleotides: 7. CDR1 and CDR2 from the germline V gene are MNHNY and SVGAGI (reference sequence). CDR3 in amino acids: CASSYSEGQGVGYTF. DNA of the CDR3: TGTGCCAGCAGTTACTCGGAGGGACAGGGAGTCGGCTACACCTTC.

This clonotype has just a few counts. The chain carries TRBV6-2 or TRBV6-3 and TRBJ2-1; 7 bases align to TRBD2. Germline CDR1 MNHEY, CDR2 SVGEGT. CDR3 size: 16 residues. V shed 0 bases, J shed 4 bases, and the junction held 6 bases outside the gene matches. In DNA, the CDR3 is TGTGCCAGCAGTTACTCGACTAGCCTGGGATACAATGAGCAGTTCTTC. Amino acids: CASSYSTSLGYNEQFF.

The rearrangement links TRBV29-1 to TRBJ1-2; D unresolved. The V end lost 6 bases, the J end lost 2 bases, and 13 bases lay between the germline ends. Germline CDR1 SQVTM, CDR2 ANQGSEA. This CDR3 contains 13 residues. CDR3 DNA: TGCAGCGTGCGCCCATCAGGAAACTATGGCTACACCTTC. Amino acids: CSVRPSGNYGYTF.

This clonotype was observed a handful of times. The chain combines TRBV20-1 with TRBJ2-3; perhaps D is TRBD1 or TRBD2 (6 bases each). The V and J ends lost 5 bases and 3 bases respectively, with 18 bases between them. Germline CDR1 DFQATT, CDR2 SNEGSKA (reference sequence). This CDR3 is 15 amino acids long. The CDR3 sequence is CSAWRDIGGTDTQYF. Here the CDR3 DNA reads TGCAGTGCTTGGAGGGACATCGGTGGGACAGATACGCAGTATTTT.

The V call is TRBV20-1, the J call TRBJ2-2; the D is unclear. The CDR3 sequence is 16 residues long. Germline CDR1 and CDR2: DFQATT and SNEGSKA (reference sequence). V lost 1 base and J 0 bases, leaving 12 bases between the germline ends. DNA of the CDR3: TGCAGTGCTAGAGGGTTGAGGCAGCCGAACACCGGGGAGCTGTTTTTT. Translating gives CSARGLRQPNTGELFF.

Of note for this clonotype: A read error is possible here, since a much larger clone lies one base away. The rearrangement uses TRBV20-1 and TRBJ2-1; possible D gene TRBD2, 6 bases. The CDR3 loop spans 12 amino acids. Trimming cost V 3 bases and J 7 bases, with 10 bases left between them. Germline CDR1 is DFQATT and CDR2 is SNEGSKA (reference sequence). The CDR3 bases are TGCAGTGCTAGTAAGGAGGGGAATGAGCAGTTCTTC. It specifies CSASKEGNEQFF.

The CDR3 protein is CASSESQGRANTEAFF. The CDR3 bases are TGTGCCAGCAGCGAGTCCCAGGGGAGGGCCAACACTGAAGCTTTCTTT. This chain uses TRBV9 with TRBJ1-1; D might be TRBD1 (6 bases). The germline gives CDR1 SGDLS, CDR2 YYNGEE. The CDR3 is 16 amino acids. Trimming stripped 3 bases from V and 2 bases from J, with 17 bases between.

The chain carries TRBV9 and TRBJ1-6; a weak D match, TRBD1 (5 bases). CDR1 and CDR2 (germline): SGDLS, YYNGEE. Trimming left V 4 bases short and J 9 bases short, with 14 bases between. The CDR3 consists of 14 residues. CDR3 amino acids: CASSLGTETSPLHF. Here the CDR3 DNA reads TGTGCCAGCAGCCTCGGGACGGAAACTTCACCCCTCCACTTT.

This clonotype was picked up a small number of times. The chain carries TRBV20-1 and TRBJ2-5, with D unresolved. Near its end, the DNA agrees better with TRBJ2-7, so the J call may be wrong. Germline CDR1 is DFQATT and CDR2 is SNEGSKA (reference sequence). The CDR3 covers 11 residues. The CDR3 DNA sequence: TGCAGTGCTAGAGATTTGAACGAGCAGTACTTC. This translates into CSARDLNEQYF.